This T cell receptor (beta chain) appears in the sequencing data of a study of cytomegalovirus exposure and HLA in healthy donors. Both 60 Vbeta primers and 13 Jbeta primers went into the PCR. The table came from immunoSEQ multiplex PCR; TCRdb's copy has only in-frame clones and leaves some out. The profile shows about 110,000 clones, 79% of them singletons. On this clone: Its target is unknown.

Study conclusions and caveats: TCR beta sequences reportedly predicted most subjects' HLA-A and HLA-B alleles accurately. It was around 160 TCR beta chains that were listed as cytomegalovirus-associated. Several of the most significant clusters appeared, in a later analysis, to be linked to common viral pathogens.

Germline CDR1 is SGHTA and CDR2 is FQGTGA. Trimming removed 0 bases at V and 8 bases at J, with 10 bases between. This CDR3 is built from 13 residues. The rearrangement joins TRBV7-3 to TRBJ1-2; D is unclear. Sequenced material: PBMCs. This TCR came from a woman under 30 in good health and CMV-seropositive. The CDR3 region is CASSLTPGNGYTF. CDR3 nucleotides: TGTGCCAGCAGCTTAACCCCGGGGAACGGCTACACCTTC.